This TCR beta chain stems from a study of long-term antiretroviral therapy in people with HIV. General study findings and limits: Whereas controls had wider CDR3 length ranges, HIV repertoires had narrower ones.

In the United States, treatment was given to all participants with HIV. The authors ran the immunoSEQ assay, v3.0, at survey level. Sequencing was intended to reach about 35,000-55,000 T-cell genomes per sample. TCRdb's table, derived via immunoSEQ multiplex PCR, lists solely in-frame clones and lacks some. Found here are about 27,000 clones, 82% of them singletons; the top ten hold around 15%. This clone has only a few counts. Its antigen remains unidentified. The germline CDR1 and CDR2 sequences are LNHDA and SQIVND (reference sequence). Trimming removed 2 bases from V and 7 bases from J, with 6 bases in between. This CDR3 comprises 12 residues.

The clonotype was recovered from a man aged 45-65 years with HIV. Here the sequenced sample was unsorted PBMCs, taken 2.9 years after starting antiretroviral therapy. The V gene is TRBV19, the J gene TRBJ1-5; D is unclear. The CDR3 reads CASSIIGQPQHF. DNA of the CDR3: TGTGCCAGTAGTATAATAGGGCAGCCCCAGCATTTT.